Listed below are T cell receptor beta chains from one sample, sequenced in a study of T cells in Graves' hyperthyroidism and ophthalmopathy. MiXCR, run by TCRdb on the multiplex PCR reads, gives a single entry per CDR3 protein. The sample yields about 380,000 distinct CDR3 sequences, approximately 15% seen once. Sample: blood. All receptors come from a woman aged 55 to 70 with Graves' hyperthyroidism. Both conserved end residues are trimmed from each CDR3. A D gene is named only where the DNA matches it firmly.

v_gene	j_gene	d_gene	CDR3aa
TRBV19	TRBJ1-2	TRBD1	ASSPGQRINYGYT
TRBV12-3/TRBV12-4	TRBJ1-1	NA	ASSPPRTNTEAF
TRBV30	TRBJ2-1	NA	AWSAKTHEQF
TRBV28	TRBJ2-7	TRBD2	ASSKPRTSGGYEQY
TRBV20-1	TRBJ1-2	NA	SARDRKIYGYT
TRBV18	TRBJ1-3	NA	ASSPPIGGSSGNTIY
TRBV3-1	TRBJ1-2	NA	ASSQDLTRPMGIYA
TRBV3-1	TRBJ2-5	TRBD2	ATEVWSSGQETQY
TRBV29-1	TRBJ2-1	NA	SVRRRDEQF
TRBV5-1	TRBJ2-1	TRBD1	ASSRNTGGNEQF
TRBV7-9	TRBJ1-1	TRBD1	ASRKGTGARNTEAF
TRBV18	TRBJ1-2	NA	ASSAGANYGYT
TRBV7-2	TRBJ2-2	NA	ASSVLAGRTGELF
TRBV29-1	TRBJ2-7	NA	SAEGGTTYEQY
TRBV7-9	TRBJ2-3	NA	ASSPTLAQLHGGRMY
TRBV11-3	TRBJ2-1	TRBD1	ASSPGMWGTGGSKQF
TRBV5-1	TRBJ2-3	NA	ASSFRTLDTQY
TRBV18	TRBJ2-5	NA	ASSPRRGDQETQY
TRBV5-1	TRBJ2-7	NA	ASSLASRQTYEQY
TRBV28	TRBJ2-7	TRBD2	ASSPILAGGFRNEQY
TRBV30	TRBJ2-1	NA	AWSSVHEQF
TRBV20-1	TRBJ2-6	NA	SAPPSGANVLT
TRBV30	TRBJ2-1	NA	AWSWGVSYNEQF
TRBV12-3/TRBV12-4	TRBJ1-2	NA	ASSITGINYGYT
TRBV18	TRBJ2-2	NA	ASSPPGRRETGELF
TRBV11-2	TRBJ2-2	TRBD2	ASSWEGGQTGELF
TRBV12-3/TRBV12-4	TRBJ1-5	NA	ASSLGVGVQPQH
TRBV11-2	TRBJ2-1	TRBD1	ASSLRTGGTGYEQF
TRBV20-1	TRBJ1-1	NA	SAPPDCGRTGAF
TRBV2	TRBJ2-1	NA	ASSEAGSHLNEQF
TRBV2	TRBJ1-5	NA	ASSEEGTPQH
TRBV18	TRBJ1-1	NA	ASSPPSVGDTEAF
TRBV9	TRBJ2-7	NA	ASSAGHTGADEQY
TRBV9	TRBJ2-2	TRBD2	ASSSPGGLAGEGGELF
TRBV20-1	TRBJ1-1	TRBD1	SASPARRGALGTEAF
TRBV28	TRBJ2-7	NA	ASTVGGRSYEQY